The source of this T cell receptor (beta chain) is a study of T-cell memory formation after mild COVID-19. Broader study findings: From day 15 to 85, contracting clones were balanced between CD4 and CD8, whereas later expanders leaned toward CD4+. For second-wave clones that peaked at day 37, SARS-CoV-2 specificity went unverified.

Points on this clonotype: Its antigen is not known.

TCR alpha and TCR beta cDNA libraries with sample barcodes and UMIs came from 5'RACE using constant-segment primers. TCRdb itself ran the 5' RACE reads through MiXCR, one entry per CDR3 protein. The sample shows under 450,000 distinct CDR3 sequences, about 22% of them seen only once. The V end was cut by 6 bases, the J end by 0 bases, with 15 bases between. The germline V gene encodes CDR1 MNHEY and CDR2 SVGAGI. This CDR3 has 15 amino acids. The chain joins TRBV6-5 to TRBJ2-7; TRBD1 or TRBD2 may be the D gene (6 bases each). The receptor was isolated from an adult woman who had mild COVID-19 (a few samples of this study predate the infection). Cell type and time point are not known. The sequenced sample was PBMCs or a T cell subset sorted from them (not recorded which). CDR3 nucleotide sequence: TGTGCCAGCAGCCCTCTCGGGGGCCGCTCCTACGAGCAGTACTTC. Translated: CASSPLGGRSYEQYF.